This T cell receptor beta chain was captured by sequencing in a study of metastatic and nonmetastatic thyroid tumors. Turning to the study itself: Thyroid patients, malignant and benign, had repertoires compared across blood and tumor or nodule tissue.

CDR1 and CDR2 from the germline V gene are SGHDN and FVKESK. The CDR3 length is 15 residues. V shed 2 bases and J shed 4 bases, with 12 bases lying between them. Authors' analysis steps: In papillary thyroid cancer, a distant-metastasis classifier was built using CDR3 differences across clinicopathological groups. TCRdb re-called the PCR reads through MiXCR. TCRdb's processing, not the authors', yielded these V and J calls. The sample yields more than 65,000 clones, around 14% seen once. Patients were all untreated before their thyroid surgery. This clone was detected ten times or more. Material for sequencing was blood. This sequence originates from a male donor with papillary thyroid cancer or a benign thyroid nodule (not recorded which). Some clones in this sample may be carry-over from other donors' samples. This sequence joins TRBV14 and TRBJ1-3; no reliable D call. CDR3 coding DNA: TGTGCCAGCAGCCAACACCTGTCCACGGGAAACACCATATATTTT. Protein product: CASSQHLSTGNTIYF.